Shown below are 6 T cell receptor beta chains from a single sample sequenced in a study of identical twins. MiXCR was run by TCRdb on the 5' RACE reads, yielding one entry per CDR3 protein. This table has around 530,000 distinct CDR3 sequences, roughly 15% appearing once. This sample also appeared in a second study, on yellow fever vaccine responses in identical twins.

Input material: CD4+ T cells sorted from blood. The source of these receptors is a woman younger than 30 in good health.

This clonotype was counted between two and nine times. The genes are TRBV10-2 and TRBJ2-7, with 9 bases aligning to TRBD2. Germline V gene data show CDR1 as WSHSY and CDR2 as SAAADI. V shed 6 bases and J 3 bases; nucleotides not matched to a gene: 3. The CDR3 loop spans 13 amino acids. For the CDR3, the DNA is TGCGCCAGCAGGGGACTAGCTGTCTACGAGCAGTACTTC. Translation gives CASRGLAVYEQYF.

This clonotype came up a few times. The J gene is TRBJ1-1, the V gene TRBV6-6; no clear D. This CDR3 spans 12 amino acids. V shed 6 bases and J shed 3 bases, with 8 bases lying between them. Germline CDR1 and CDR2: MNHNY and SVGAGI (reference sequence). The CDR3: CASRFVDTEAFF. The CDR3 DNA follows: TGTGCCAGCAGATTTGTGGACACTGAAGCTTTCTTT.

This rearrangement joins TRBV2 to TRBJ2-2, with a weak D call TRBD1 (6 bases). The CDR3 runs to 12 residues. The V end lost 11 bases, the J end lost 6 bases, and 13 bases lay between the germline ends. Germline-derived CDR1 and CDR2 are SNHLY and FYNNEI. The chain's CDR3 is CAQGTGPGELFF. The CDR3 DNA is TGTGCCCAGGGGACGGGACCCGGGGAGCTGTTTTTT.

The chain recombines TRBV11-1 with TRBJ2-2; 16 nucleotides match TRBD2. The CDR3 runs 19 residues. In germline, CDR1 is SGHAT, CDR2 FQDESV (reference sequence). V dropped 5 bases and J dropped 6; count of bases not matched to a gene: 12. CDR3 residues: CASSRGTSGRAWRAGELFF. For the CDR3, the DNA is TGTGCCAGCAGCCGCGGGACTAGCGGGAGGGCCTGGAGAGCCGGGGAGCTGTTTTTT.

This chain links TRBV24-1 with TRBJ2-1; D remains unclear. The length of the CDR3 is 15 residues. The V and J ends lost 3 bases and 0 bases respectively, with 8 bases between them. Germline V gene sequence: CDR1 KGHDR, CDR2 SFDVKD. The CDR3 DNA follows: TGTGCCACCAGTGATACGGCGAGCTCCTACAATGAGCAGTTCTTC. Amino acids: CATSDTASSYNEQFF.

In its sample, this clonotype was seen a few times. The V gene is TRBV7-2, the J gene TRBJ2-1; 14 bases align to TRBD2. There are 16 residues in the CDR3. Germline-derived CDR1 and CDR2 are SGHTA and FQGNSA. Trimming at V came to 1 base and at J to 9 bases, leaving 5 bases not matched to a gene. The CDR3 loop is CASSLEVGLAGAEQFF. CDR3 sequence (DNA): TGTGCCAGCAGCTTAGAGGTGGGACTAGCGGGAGCTGAGCAGTTCTTC.